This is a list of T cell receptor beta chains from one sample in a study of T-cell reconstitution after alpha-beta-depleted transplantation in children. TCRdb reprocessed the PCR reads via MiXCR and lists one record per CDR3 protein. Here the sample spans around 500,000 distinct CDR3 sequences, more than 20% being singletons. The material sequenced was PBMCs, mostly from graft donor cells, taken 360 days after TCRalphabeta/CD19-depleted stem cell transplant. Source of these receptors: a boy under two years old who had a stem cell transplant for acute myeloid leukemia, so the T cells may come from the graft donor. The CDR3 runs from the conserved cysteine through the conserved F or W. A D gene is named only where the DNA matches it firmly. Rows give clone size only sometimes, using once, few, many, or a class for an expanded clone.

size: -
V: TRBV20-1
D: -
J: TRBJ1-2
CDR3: CSASSGGSYGYTF
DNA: TGCAGTGCTAGTTCTGGCGGGAGCTATGGCTACACCTTC

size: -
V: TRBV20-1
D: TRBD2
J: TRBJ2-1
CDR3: CSDSLAGGHNEQFF
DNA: TGCAGTGACAGCTTAGCGGGGGGGCATAATGAGCAGTTCTTC

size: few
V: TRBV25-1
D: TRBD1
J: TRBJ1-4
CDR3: CASSEQGAEGKLFF
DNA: TGTGCCAGCAGTGAACAGGGGGCGGAGGGGAAACTGTTTTTT

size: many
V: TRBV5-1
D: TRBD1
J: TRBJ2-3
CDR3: CASSTGQAPAADTQYF
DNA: TGCGCCAGCAGCACCGGACAGGCCCCGGCGGCGGATACGCAGTATTTT

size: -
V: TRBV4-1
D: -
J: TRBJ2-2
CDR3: CASTTTENTGELFF
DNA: TGCGCCAGCACTACGACGGAGAACACCGGGGAGCTGTTTTTT

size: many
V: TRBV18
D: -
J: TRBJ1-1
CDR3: CASTPVNNMNTEAFF
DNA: TGTGCCAGCACTCCCGTTAACAACATGAACACTGAAGCTTTCTTT

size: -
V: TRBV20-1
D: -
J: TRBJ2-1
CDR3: CSARDRGLVSYNEQFF
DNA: TGCAGTGCTAGAGATAGAGGCCTAGTCTCCTACAATGAGCAGTTCTTC

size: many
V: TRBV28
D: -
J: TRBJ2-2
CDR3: CASSPRAGGAGELFF
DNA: TGTGCCAGCAGTCCTAGGGCGGGTGGAGCCGGGGAGCTGTTTTTT

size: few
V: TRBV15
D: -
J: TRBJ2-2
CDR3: CATSSRSAGLNTGELFF
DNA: TGTGCCACCAGCAGTCGGAGCGCGGGGTTGAACACCGGGGAGCTGTTTTTT

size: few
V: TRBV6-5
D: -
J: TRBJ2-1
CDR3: CASSYSILKEQFF
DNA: TGTGCCAGCAGTTACTCTATACTGAAGGAGCAGTTCTTC

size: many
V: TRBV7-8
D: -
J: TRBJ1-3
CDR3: CASSLGVSGNTIYF
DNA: TGTGCCAGCTCTCTGGGGGTTTCAGGAAACACCATATATTTT

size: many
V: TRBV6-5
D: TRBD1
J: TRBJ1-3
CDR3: CASSYSRDSSGNTIYF
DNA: TGTGCCAGCAGTTACTCGAGGGACAGCTCTGGAAACACCATATATTTT

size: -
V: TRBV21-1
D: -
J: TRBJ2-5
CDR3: CASSKDEEGQTKETQYF
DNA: TGTGCCAGCAGCAAAGACGAGGAGGGACAGACTAAAGAGACCCAGTACTTC

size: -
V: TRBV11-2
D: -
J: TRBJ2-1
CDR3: CASGWDAGYNEQFF
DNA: TGTGCCAGCGGGTGGGACGCCGGGTACAATGAGCAGTTCTTC

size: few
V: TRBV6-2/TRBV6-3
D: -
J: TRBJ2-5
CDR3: CASSTAPHRGLKETQYF
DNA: TGTGCCAGCAGTACCGCCCCTCATAGGGGATTGAAGGAGACCCAGTACTTC

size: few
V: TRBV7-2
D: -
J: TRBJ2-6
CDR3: CASSPGESGANVLTF
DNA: TGTGCCAGCAGCCCAGGGGAATCTGGGGCCAACGTCCTGACTTTC

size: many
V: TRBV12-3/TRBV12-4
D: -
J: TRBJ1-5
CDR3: CASSPWIKRQPQHF
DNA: TGTGCCAGCAGCCCCTGGATCAAGAGGCAGCCCCAGCATTTT

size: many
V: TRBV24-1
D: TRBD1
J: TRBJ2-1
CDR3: CATSDWGQGHEQFF
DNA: TGTGCCACCAGTGATTGGGGACAGGGCCATGAGCAGTTCTTC

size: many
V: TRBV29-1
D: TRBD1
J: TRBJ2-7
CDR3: CSVGQGDEQYF
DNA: TGCAGCGTCGGACAGGGGGACGAGCAGTACTTC

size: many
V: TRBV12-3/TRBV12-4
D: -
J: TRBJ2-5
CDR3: CASSSLGWGQETQYF
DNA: TGTGCCAGCAGTTCCCTCGGGTGGGGGCAAGAGACCCAGTACTTC

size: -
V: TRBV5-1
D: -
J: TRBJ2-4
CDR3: CASSLPTKNIQYF
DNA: TGCGCCAGCAGCTTGCCGACTAAAAACATTCAGTACTTC

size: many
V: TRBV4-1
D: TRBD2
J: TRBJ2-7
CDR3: CASSRLAGDSYEQYF
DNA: TGCGCCAGCAGCCGATTAGCGGGGGACTCCTACGAGCAGTACTTC

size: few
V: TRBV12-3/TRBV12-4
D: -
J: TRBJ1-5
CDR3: CASSFRASSNQPQHF
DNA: TGTGCCAGCAGTTTCAGGGCCTCTAGCAATCAGCCCCAGCATTTT

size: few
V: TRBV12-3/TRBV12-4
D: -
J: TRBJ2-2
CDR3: CASSSTLQGLLTGELFF
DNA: TGTGCCAGCAGTTCCACTTTACAGGGCCTTTTGACCGGGGAGCTGTTTTTT

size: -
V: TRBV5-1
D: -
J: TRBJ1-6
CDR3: CASSLPDRTSPLHF
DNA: TGCGCCAGCAGCTTGCCGGACAGAACCTCACCCCTCCACTTT

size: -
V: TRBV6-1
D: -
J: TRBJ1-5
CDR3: CASRLDSRSNQPQHF
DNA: TGTGCCAGCAGACTGGACAGCCGAAGCAATCAGCCCCAGCATTTT

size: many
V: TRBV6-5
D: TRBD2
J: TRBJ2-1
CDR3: CASTYAGGRSPNEQFF
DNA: TGTGCCAGCACCTATGCGGGGGGGCGTTCCCCTAATGAGCAGTTCTTC

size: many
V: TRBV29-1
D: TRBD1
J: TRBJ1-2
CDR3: CSVDRGQGAGYGYTF
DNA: TGCAGCGTTGACCGCGGACAGGGGGCTGGGTATGGCTACACCTTC

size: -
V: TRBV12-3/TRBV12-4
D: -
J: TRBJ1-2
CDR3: CASIGENPNYGYTF
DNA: TGTGCCTCGATAGGGGAGAATCCTAACTATGGCTACACCTTC

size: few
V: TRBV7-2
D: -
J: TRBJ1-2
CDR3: CASSSQPQGHYGYTF
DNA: TGTGCCAGCAGTTCCCAGCCACAGGGCCACTATGGCTACACCTTC

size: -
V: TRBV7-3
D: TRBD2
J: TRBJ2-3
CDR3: CASSKSRTSGNTDTQYF
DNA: TGTGCCAGCAGCAAATCCCGGACTAGCGGGAACACAGATACGCAGTATTTT

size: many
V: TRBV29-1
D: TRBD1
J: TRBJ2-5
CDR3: CSTRDSEETQYF
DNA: TGCAGCACCAGGGACAGTGAAGAGACCCAGTACTTC

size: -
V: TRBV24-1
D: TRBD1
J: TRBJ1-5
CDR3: CATRALRGRGQPQHF
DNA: TGTGCCACCAGGGCCTTAAGGGGGCGAGGGCAGCCCCAGCATTTT

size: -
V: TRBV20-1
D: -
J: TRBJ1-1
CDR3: CSASPPAGGVNTEAFF
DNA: TGCAGTGCTAGCCCTCCCGCCGGGGGCGTGAACACTGAAGCTTTCTTT

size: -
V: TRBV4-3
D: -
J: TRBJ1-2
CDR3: CASSQGTAANYGYTF
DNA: TGCGCCAGCAGCCAAGGGACAGCCGCTAACTATGGCTACACCTTC

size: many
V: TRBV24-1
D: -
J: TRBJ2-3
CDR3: CATSGRGVGTDTQYF
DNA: TGTGCCACCAGTGGGAGGGGAGTAGGCACAGATACGCAGTATTTT

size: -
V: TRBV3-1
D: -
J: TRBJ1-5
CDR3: CASSQDTQGHQPQHF
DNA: TGTGCCAGCAGCCAAGATACGCAGGGTCATCAGCCCCAGCATTTT

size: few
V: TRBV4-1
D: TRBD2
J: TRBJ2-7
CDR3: CASSQVGLAGYEQYF
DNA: TGCGCCAGCAGCCAAGTCGGACTAGCGGGTTACGAGCAGTACTTC

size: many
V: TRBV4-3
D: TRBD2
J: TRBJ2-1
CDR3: CASSQVLSSGGYNEQFF
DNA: TGCGCCAGCAGCCAAGTGCTTTCTAGCGGGGGCTACAATGAGCAGTTCTTC

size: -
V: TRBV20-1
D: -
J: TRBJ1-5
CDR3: CSAIQRRSNQPQHF
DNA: TGCAGTGCAATTCAGCGCAGGAGCAATCAGCCCCAGCATTTT

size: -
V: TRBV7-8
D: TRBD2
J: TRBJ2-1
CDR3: CASRAGGRNEQFF
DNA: TGTGCCAGCAGAGCGGGGGGGCGCAATGAGCAGTTCTTC

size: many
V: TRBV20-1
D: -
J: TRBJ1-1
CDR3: CSARAGNTEAFF
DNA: TGCAGTGCTAGAGCAGGTAACACTGAAGCTTTCTTT

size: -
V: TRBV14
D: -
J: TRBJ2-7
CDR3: CASSRQDPPAIYEQYF
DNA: TGTGCCAGCAGCCGCCAGGACCCTCCTGCTATTTACGAGCAGTACTTC

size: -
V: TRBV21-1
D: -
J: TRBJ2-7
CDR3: CASSVSYYEQYF
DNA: TGTGCCAGCAGTGTCAGTTACTACGAGCAGTACTTC

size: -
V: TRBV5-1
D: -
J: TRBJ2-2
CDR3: CASSLEGGGYLNTGELFF
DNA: TGCGCCAGCAGCTTGGAAGGAGGGGGCTATTTGAACACCGGGGAGCTGTTTTTT

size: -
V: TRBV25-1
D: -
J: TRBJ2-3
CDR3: CASSESGSTDTQYF
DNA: TGTGCCAGCAGTGAATCAGGGAGCACAGATACGCAGTATTTT

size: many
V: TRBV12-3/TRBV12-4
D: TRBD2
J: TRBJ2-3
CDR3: CASNLLWTSPTDTQYF
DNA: TGTGCCAGCAACCTGTTATGGACTAGCCCCACAGATACGCAGTATTTT

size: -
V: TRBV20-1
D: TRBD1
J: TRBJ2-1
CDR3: CSASARDRGYNEQFF
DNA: TGCAGTGCTAGCGCCCGGGACAGGGGCTACAATGAGCAGTTCTTC

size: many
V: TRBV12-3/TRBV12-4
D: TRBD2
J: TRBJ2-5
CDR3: CASSWGGQTQYF
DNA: TGTGCCAGCAGCTGGGGGGGACAGACCCAGTACTTC

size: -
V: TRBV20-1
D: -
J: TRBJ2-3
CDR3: CSARDKDTQYF
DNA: TGCAGTGCTAGAGATAAGGATACGCAGTATTTT

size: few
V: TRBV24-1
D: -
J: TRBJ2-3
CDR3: CATSDLHSRDTQYF
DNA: TGTGCCACCAGTGATTTGCACAGCAGGGATACGCAGTATTTT

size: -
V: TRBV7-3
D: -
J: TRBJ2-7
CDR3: CASSGPASQQYF
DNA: TGTGCCAGCAGTGGACCGGCCAGCCAGCAGTACTTC

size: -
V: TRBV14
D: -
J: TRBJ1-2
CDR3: CASSQAWGGRGYTF
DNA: TGTGCCAGCAGCCAAGCATGGGGGGGCCGAGGCTACACCTTC

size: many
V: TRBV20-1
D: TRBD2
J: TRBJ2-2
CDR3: CSARVAGALTGELFF
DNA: TGCAGTGCTAGAGTAGCGGGGGCCCTAACCGGGGAGCTGTTTTTT

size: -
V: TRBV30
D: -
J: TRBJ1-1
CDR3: CASADYTEAFF
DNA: TGTGCCTCCGCCGATTACACTGAAGCTTTCTTT

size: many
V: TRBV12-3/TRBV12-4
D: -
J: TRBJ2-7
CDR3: CASSGEGAEQYF
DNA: TGTGCCAGCAGTGGAGAGGGTGCCGAGCAGTACTTC

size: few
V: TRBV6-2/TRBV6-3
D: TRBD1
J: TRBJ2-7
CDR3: CASSPTGGLTYEQYF
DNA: TGTGCCAGCAGTCCAACAGGGGGGCTAACCTACGAGCAGTACTTC

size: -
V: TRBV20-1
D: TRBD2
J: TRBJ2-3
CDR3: CSARKTSGTPDTQYF
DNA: TGCAGTGCTAGAAAGACTAGCGGGACACCAGATACGCAGTATTTT

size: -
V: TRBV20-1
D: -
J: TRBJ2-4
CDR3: CSARSGDDIQYF
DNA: TGCAGTGCTAGATCGGGGGATGACATTCAGTACTTC

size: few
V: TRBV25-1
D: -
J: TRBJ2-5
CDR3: CASSEPTLGYWTETQYF
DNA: TGTGCCAGCAGTGAGCCCACCCTGGGGTATTGGACGGAGACCCAGTACTTC